This T cell receptor (beta chain) comes out of a study of OX40 agonist ivuxolimab in advanced cancers. With respect to the entire study: Ivuxolimab was a fully human IgG2 agonistic monoclonal antibody targeting the costimulatory receptor OX40 (CD134). The paper covers the monotherapy dose-escalation part of the phase I ivuxolimab trial, which included N = 52 patients. Of the approximately 50 dose-escalation patients, hepatocellular carcinoma was present in 19, melanoma in around 15, renal cell carcinoma in 9 and head and neck cancer in 9. Patients were allowed to have had prior anti-PD-1, anti-PD-L1 or anti-CTLA-4 therapy, and 40% of the dose-escalation patients had previously received checkpoint inhibitors. In the dose-escalation cohort, roughly four fifths of patients were male, and the mean age was about 55 years, with a range of about 20 to 79. Intravenous ivuxolimab was administered to patients every 2 weeks at six dose levels: 0.01, 0.1, 0.3, 1.5, 3 and 10 mg/kg. Three dose-escalation patients achieved partial responses, one with hepatocellular carcinoma and two with cutaneous melanoma. Peripheral TCRbeta sequencing was intended to test whether TCR sequence diversity was altered and clonal T-cell expansion was caused by ivuxolimab.

CDR1 and CDR2 are read off the germline V gene as SGDLS and YYNGEE. The CDR3 goes from the cysteine to the phenylalanine over 17 residues. CDR3 DNA only is kept here, 51 bases in frame from base 1. V ends up 3 bases short and J 6 bases short, with an unmatched junction base count of 12. The trial excluded patients who had a history of autoimmune disease or who were on systemic immunosuppression. In every dose cohort, peripheral blood was drawn for TCR sequencing at baseline, cycle 4 day 1, and cycle 7 day 1. The samples were drawn from a first-in-human, open-label, multicenter phase I dose-escalation trial of ivuxolimab. Adults with locally advanced or metastatic melanoma, renal cell, hepatocellular, or head and neck squamous cell carcinoma were enrolled in the trial. CD4+ and CD8+ T cells were sorted separately from peripheral blood before TCR sequencing. About this clone itself: There is no known antigen for this receptor. No base quality information exists; no much larger clone differs at one position.

For sequencing of the TCRbeta CDR3 region, genomic DNA was extracted from the sorted cells. The immunoSEQ Assay was used for sequencing of TCRbeta CDR3 regions. The table was pulled from immuneACCESS by TCRdb, which kept in-frame rearrangements only. Such tables lose some clones; where checked, under half of the loss comes from unresolved V genes, and the rest has no known cause. The sample data list tens of thousands of clones, and about three quarters of these were observed just once. More than 15% of the sample is in the top ten clones. Results the study describes overall, beyond this receptor: Clonal expansion of both CD4+ and CD8+ blood T cells was observed from baseline to week 6 at doses 0.1 to 3.0 mg/kg. Low levels of normalized T-cell clonal expansion were also seen in some nonresponding patients. On average, CD8+ T cells showed more expanded clones than CD4+ T cells after ivuxolimab. Partial responders in the 0.1-3.0 mg/kg groups had among the lowest normalized peripheral clonal expansion, especially among CD8+ T cells. The antigen specificity of the peripheral T cells that underwent clonal expansion was not determined.

This material consisted of CD4+ or CD8+ T cells sorted from blood, taken in a trial of the OX40 agonist ivuxolimab. The V and J genes are TRBV9 and TRBJ2-2; the junction holds 9 bases that match TRBD2. The receptor was isolated from an adult with an advanced solid tumor such as melanoma, head and neck, liver or kidney cancer. The nucleotide sequence reads TGTGCCAGCAGCGCGACCCCGGGCGGGAGGGGAGCCGGGGAGCTGTTTTTT. Its translation reads: CASSATPGGRGAGELFF.